This T cell receptor beta chain was captured by sequencing in a study of blood T cell repertoires in COVID-19. Overall study: Some COVID-19 samples were acute and others convalescent; all came from the United States, Italy and Spain.

Clones were read by immunoSEQ multiplex PCR, and TCRdb kept only the in-frame ones, dropping some. The data hold around 88,000 clones, with approximately 81% observed a single time. This CDR3 is built from 14 residues. In germline, CDR1 is MDHEN, CDR2 SYDVKM. With 5 bases removed from V and 1 base from J, the gap between germline ends came to 10 bases. The clonotype originates from a woman at least 80 years old with acute or convalescent COVID-19. Material for sequencing was peripheral blood. The chain employs TRBV28 and TRBJ2-3; possible D gene TRBD1, 6 bases. The CDR3 sequence is CASSDRSGTDTQYF. In nucleotides, the CDR3 is TGTGCCAGCAGTGACAGGAGCGGCACAGATACGCAGTATTTT. The variable domain in full, with the rest retrieved from reference TRBV28 and TRBJ2-3, is DVKVTQSSRYLVKRTGEKVFLECVQDMDHENMFWYRQDPGLGLRLIYFSYDVKMKEKGDIPEGYSVSREKKERFSLILESASTNQTSMYLCASSDRSGTDTQYFGPGTRLTVL.